This TCR beta chain derives from a study of a mutant IDH1 vaccine in newly diagnosed glioma. This clone came up once. Its target is not known. Repertoires were generated with immunoSEQ multiplex PCR, while TCRdb's copy carries only in-frame clones and drops some. The sample holds tens of thousands of clones, almost 95% seen once. Germline CDR1 is SNHLY and CDR2 is FYNNEI. This CDR3 comprises 15 residues. V was pared by 0 bases and J by 1 base, with 1 base of the junction left unmatched. Time point here: week 35, safety follow-up. The investigators gave 300 ug of mutant IDH1 20-mer peptide in each vaccine dose, together with topical imiquimod.

The TCR originated in a man in his forties or fifties with glioma. The chain recombines TRBV2 with TRBJ2-3, with TRBD2 matching 7 bases. Specimen: PBMCs, collected from a glioma patient whose treatment included an IDH1 peptide vaccine. The CDR3 sequence is CASSEARGGTDTQYF. The CDR3 DNA is TGTGCCAGCAGTGAAGCTCGGGGGGGCACAGATACGCAGTATTTT.